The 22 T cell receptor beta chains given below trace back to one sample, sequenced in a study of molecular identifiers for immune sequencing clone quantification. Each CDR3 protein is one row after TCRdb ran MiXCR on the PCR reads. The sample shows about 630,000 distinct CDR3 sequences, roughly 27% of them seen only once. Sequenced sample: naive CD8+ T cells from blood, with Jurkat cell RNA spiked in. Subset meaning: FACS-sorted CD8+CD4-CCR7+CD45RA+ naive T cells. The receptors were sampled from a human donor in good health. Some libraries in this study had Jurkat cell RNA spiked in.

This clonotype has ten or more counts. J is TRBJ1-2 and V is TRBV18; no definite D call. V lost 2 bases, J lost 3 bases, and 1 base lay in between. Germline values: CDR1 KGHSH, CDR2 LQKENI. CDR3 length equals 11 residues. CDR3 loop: CASSPDYGYTF. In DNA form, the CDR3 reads TGTGCCAGCTCACCAGACTATGGCTACACCTTC.

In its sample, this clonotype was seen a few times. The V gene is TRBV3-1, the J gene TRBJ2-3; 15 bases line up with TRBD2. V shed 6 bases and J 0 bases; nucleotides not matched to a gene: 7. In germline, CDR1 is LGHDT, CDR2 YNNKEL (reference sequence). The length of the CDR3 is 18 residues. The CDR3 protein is CASRRRGLAGGSTDTQYF. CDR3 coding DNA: TGTGCCAGCAGGCGACGGGGACTAGCGGGGGGAAGCACAGATACGCAGTATTTT.

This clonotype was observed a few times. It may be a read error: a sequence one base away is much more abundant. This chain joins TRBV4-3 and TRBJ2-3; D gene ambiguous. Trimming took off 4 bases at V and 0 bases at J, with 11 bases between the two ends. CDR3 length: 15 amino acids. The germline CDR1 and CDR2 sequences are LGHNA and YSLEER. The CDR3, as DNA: TGCGCCAGCAGCCGAGATATTGGCAGCACAGATACGCAGTATTTT. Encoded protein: CASSRDIGSTDTQYF.

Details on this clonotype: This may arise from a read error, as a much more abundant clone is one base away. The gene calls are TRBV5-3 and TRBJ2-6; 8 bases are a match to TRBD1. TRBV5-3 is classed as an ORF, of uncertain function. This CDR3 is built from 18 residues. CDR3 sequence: CVSSLADRVHSGANVLTF. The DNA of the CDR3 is TGTGTCAGCAGCTTGGCGGACAGGGTCCACTCTGGGGCCAACGTCCTGACTTTC.

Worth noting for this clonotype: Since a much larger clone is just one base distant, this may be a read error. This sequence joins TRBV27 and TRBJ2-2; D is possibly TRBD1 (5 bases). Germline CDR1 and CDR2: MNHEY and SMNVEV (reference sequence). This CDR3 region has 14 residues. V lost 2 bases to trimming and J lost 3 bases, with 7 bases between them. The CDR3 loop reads CASSLIGDTGELFF. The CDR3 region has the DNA TGTGCCAGCAGTTTAATAGGGGACACCGGGGAGCTGTTTTTT.

As DNA, the CDR3 is TGTGCCAGCGGTTCACTAGCGTTGATCGAGACCCAGTACTTC. It is translated as CASGSLALIETQYF. The V call is TRBV27, the J call TRBJ2-5, with TRBD2 identical over 7 bases. The CDR3 runs to 14 residues. The V gene end was trimmed by 8 bases and the J gene end by 5 bases; junction bases not matched to a gene: 11. CDR1 is MNHEY and CDR2 is SMNVEV in the germline V gene (reference sequence).

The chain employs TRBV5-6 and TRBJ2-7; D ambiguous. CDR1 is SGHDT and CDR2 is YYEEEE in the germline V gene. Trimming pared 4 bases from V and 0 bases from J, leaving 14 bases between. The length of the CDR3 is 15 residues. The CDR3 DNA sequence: TGTGCCAGCAGCCCCCGTTCTGTTAGCTCCTACGAGCAGTACTTC. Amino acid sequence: CASSPRSVSSYEQYF.

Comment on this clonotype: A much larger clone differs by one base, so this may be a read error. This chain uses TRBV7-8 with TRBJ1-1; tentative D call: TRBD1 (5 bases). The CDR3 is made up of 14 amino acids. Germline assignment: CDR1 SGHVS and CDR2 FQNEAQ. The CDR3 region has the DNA TGTGCCGGCAGCTTAGCTTGGGGCGGCACTGAAGCTTTCTTT. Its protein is CAGSLAWGGTEAFF.

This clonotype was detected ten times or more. The CDR3 spells CASSQVRGLYTEAFF. As DNA, the CDR3 is TGTGCCAGCAGCCAAGTCAGGGGGCTGTACACTGAAGCTTTCTTT. The chain uses TRBV4-2 and TRBJ1-1; 8 positions agree with TRBD1. Germline V CDR1 and CDR2: LGHNA, YNFKEQ. The ends lost 1 base at V and 3 bases at J; junction bases unmatched: 4. The CDR3 is made up of 15 amino acids.

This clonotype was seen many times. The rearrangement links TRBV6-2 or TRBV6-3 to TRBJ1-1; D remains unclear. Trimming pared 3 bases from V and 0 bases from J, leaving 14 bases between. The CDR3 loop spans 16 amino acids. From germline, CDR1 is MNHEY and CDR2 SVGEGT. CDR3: CASSYPGAYMNTEAFF. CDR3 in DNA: TGTGCCAGCAGTTATCCGGGAGCCTATATGAACACTGAAGCTTTCTTT.

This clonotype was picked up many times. The chain's CDR3 is CASSFAADNEQFF. The CDR3 DNA follows: TGTGCCAGCAGTTTTGCGGCAGACAATGAGCAGTTCTTC. The chain links TRBV6-1 to TRBJ2-1; D gene unclear. The germline CDR1 and CDR2 sequences are MNHNS and SASEGT. V shed 5 bases and J shed 5 bases, with 10 bases lying between them. The CDR3 contains 13 residues.

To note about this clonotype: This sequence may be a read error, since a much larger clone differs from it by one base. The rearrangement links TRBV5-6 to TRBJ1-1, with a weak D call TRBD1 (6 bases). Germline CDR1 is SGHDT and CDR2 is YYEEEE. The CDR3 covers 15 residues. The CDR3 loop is CARSSQGGGPTEAFF. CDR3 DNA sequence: TGTGCCCGCAGCTCGCAGGGTGGGGGCCCGACTGAAGCTTTCTTT.

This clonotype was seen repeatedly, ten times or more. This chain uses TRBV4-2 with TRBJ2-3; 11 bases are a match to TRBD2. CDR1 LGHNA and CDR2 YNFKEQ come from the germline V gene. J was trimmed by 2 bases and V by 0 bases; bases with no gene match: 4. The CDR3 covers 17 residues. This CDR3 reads CASSQDSTSGVTDTQYF. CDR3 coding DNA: TGTGCCAGCAGCCAAGACTCGACTAGCGGGGTCACAGATACGCAGTATTTT.

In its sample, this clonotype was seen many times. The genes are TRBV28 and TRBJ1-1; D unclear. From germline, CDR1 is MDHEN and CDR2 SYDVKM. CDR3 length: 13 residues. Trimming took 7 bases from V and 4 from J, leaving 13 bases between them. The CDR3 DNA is TGTGCCAGCACCTGGCGGGGAAGCACTGAAGCTTTCTTT. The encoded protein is CASTWRGSTEAFF.

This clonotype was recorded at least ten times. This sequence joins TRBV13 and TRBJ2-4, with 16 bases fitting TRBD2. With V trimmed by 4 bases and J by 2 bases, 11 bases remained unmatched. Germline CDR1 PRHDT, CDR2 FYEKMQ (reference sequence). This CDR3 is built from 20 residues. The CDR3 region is CASSSDPGLAGGVTKNIQYF. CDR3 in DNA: TGTGCCAGCAGCTCCGACCCGGGACTAGCGGGAGGGGTAACCAAAAACATTCAGTACTTC.

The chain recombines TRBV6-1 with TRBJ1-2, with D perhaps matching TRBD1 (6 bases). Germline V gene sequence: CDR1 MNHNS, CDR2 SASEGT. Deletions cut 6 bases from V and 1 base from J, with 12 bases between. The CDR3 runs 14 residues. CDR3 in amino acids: CASRGAGLNYGYTF. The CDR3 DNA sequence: TGTGCCAGCAGGGGGGCAGGGCTTAACTATGGCTACACCTTC.

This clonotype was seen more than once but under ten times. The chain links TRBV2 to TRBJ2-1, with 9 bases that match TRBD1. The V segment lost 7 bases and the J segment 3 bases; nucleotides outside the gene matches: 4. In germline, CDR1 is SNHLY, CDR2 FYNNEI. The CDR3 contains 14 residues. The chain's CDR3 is CASKTGGIYNEQFF. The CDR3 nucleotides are TGTGCCAGCAAGACAGGGGGGATCTACAATGAGCAGTTCTTC.

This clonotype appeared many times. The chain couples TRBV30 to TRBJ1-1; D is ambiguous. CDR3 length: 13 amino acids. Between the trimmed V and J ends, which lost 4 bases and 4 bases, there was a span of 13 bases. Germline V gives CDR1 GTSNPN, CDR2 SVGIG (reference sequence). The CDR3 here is CAWTLGGRTEAFF. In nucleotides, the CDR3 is TGTGCCTGGACCTTAGGTGGGCGCACTGAAGCTTTCTTT. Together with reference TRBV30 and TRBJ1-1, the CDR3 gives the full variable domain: SQTIHQWPATLVQPVGSPLSLECTVEGTSNPNLYWYRQAAGRGLQLLFYSVGIGQISSEVPQNLSASRPQDRQFILSSKKLLLSDSGFYLCAWTLGGRTEAFFGQGTRLTVV.

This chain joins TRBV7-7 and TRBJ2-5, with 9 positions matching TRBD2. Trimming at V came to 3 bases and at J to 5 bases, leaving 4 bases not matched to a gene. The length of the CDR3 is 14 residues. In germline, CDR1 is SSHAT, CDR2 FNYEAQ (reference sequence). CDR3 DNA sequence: TGTGCCAGCAGCTTCGGAGCGGGGGGTGAGACCCAGTACTTC. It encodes CASSFGAGGETQYF.

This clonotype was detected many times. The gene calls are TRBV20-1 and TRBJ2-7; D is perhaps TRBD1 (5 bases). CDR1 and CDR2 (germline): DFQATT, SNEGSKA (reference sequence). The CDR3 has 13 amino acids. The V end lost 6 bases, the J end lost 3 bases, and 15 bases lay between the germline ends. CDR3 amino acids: CSAPRQPVYEQYF. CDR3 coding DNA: TGCAGTGCGCCCAGACAGCCCGTCTACGAGCAGTACTTC.

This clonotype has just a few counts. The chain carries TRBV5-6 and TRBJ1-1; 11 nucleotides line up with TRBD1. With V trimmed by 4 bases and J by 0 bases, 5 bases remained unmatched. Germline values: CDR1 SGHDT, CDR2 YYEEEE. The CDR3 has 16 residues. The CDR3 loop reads CASSAWTGGMNTEAFF. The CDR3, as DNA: TGTGCCAGCAGCGCCTGGACAGGGGGCATGAACACTGAAGCTTTCTTT.

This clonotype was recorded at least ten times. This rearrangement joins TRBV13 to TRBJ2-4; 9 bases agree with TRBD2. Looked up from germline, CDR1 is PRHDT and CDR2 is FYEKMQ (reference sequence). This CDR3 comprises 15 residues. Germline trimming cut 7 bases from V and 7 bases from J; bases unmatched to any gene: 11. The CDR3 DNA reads TGTGCCAGCACCCCGGGACTAGCCGGCCGGAACATTCAGTACTTC. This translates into CASTPGLAGRNIQYF.